What follows are 4 T cell receptor beta chains derived from one specimen sequenced in a study of blood T cell repertoires in COVID-19. Here immunoSEQ multiplex PCR was the method, and the copy in TCRdb shows in-frame clones only, minus some. Counted here are around 280,000 clones, around 86% occurring once; the ten biggest clones make up approximately 2%. Sequenced sample: peripheral blood. The receptor set was obtained from a woman aged 25 to 45 who had recovered from COVID-19.

This clone was counted only a few times. The V gene is TRBV7-8, the J gene TRBJ1-3; D perhaps matches TRBD1 (6 bases). Germline CDR1 reads SGHVS; CDR2 reads FQNEAQ. There are 16 residues in the CDR3. Trimming removed 3 bases from V and 2 bases from J, with 14 bases in between. The chain's CDR3 is CASSFPLQGTGNTIYF. The CDR3 DNA sequence: TGTGCCAGCAGCTTTCCCTTACAGGGCACTGGAAACACCATATATTTT.

A single count supports this clone. The chain combines TRBV9 with TRBJ2-5; 7 bases align to TRBD2. The CDR3 spans 13 residues. V gave up 3 bases and J gave up 7 bases; unmatched junction bases: 6. In germline, CDR1 is SGDLS, CDR2 YYNGEE. CDR3 amino acids: CASSAGTIGTQYF. The DNA of the CDR3 is TGTGCCAGCAGCGCCGGGACTATCGGGACCCAGTACTTC.

This chain joins TRBV11-2 and TRBJ2-7; tentative D call: TRBD2 (7 bases). The V gene's germline CDR1 is SGHAT and CDR2 FQNNGV. There are 14 residues in the CDR3. V lost 6 bases and J 6 bases, leaving 18 bases between the germline ends. This CDR3 reads CASRPRGARAEQYF. For the CDR3, the DNA is TGTGCCAGCAGACCCCGGGGGGCGCGGGCCGAGCAGTACTTC. The full variable domain, its missing parts supplied by reference TRBV11-2 and TRBJ2-7, is EAGVAQSPRYKIIEKRQSVAFWCNPISGHATLYWYQQILGQGPKLLIQFQNNGVVDDSQLPKDRFSAERLKGVDSTLKIQPAKLEDSAVYLCASRPRGARAEQYFGPGTRLTVT.

The J gene is TRBJ1-5, the V gene TRBV28, with D tentatively TRBD1 (5 bases). Looked up from germline, CDR1 is MDHEN and CDR2 is SYDVKM. V was trimmed by 2 bases and J by 7 bases, leaving 15 bases between them. CDR3 size: 15 residues. CDR3 sequence reads: CASSLGGTRDQPQHF. DNA for the CDR3: TGTGCCAGCAGTTTAGGCGGGACCCGGGACCAGCCCCAGCATTTT.